Listed below are T cell receptor beta chains from one sample, sequenced in a study of blood T cell repertoires in COVID-19. Data came from immunoSEQ multiplex PCR; TCRdb stores just in-frame clones and leaves some out. The sample includes a few hundred thousand clones, around 83% of them seen just once. Sequencing used peripheral blood. The receptors shown here come from a woman in her forties or fifties with acute or convalescent COVID-19. The CDR3 runs from the conserved cysteine through the conserved F or W. Fields, in order: D gene, J gene, V gene, CDR3 DNA, CDR3 protein. D genes are given only for firm matches.

TRBD1,TRBJ1-6,TRBV28,TGTGCCAGCAGTTACCGGGACAGGGGTTCACCCCTCCACTTT,CASSYRDRGSPLHF
TRBD2,TRBJ2-1,TRBV5-1,TGCGCCAGCACCTTGCACCTAGCGGGAAACAATGAGCAGTTCTTC,CASTLHLAGNNEQFF
TRBD1,TRBJ2-7,TRBV27,TGTGCCAGCAGTAGATGGACAGGGGGTAAATTCTACGAGCAGTACTTC,CASSRWTGGKFYEQYF
NA,TRBJ1-1,TRBV5-6,TGTGCCAGCAGCTTGGGAGGGGGCACTGAAGCTTTCTTT,CASSLGGGTEAFF
TRBD1,TRBJ2-7,TRBV5-5,TGTGCCAGCAGCCAGGGGGACCTAGAGCCCTACGAGCAGTACTTC,CASSQGDLEPYEQYF
TRBD2,TRBJ2-1,TRBV30,TGTGCCTGGAGTCGACTGACTAGCGGGCCCAATGAGCAGTTCTTC,CAWSRLTSGPNEQFF
NA,TRBJ2-7,TRBV2,TGTGCCAGCAGTGAATATTCGGAGCAGTACTTC,CASSEYSEQYF
NA,TRBJ2-1,TRBV10-2,TGCGCCAGCATCAAACCTCAGGGTGAGCAGTTCTTC,CASIKPQGEQFF
TRBD1,TRBJ1-1,TRBV7-2,TGTGCCAGCAGCTCGGACAGGGGGCCTGAAGCTTTCTTT,CASSSDRGPEAFF
NA,TRBJ2-1,TRBV30,TGTGCCTGGAGTTTCTACGGACTCGAGCAGTTCTTC,CAWSFYGLEQFF
TRBD2,TRBJ2-2,TRBV10-3,TGTGCCATCAGTGACTTACTCGGGGGGAGGAACACCGGGGAGCTGTTTTTT,CAISDLLGGRNTGELFF
NA,TRBJ2-7,TRBV27,TGTGCCAGCAGATCAACTGGACACCTCCACGAGCAGTACTTC,CASRSTGHLHEQYF
TRBD1,TRBJ2-7,TRBV29-1,TGCAGCGCCGCCCCGACAGGGTCCGACGAGCAGTACTTC,CSAAPTGSDEQYF
TRBD1,TRBJ1-2,TRBV28,TGTGCCAGCAGTTTGGGGGGAGGGACAGGGGCCAGCTACACCTTC,CASSLGGGTGASYTF
TRBD1,TRBJ2-1,TRBV7-8,TGTGCCAGCAGCTTATCAGGGGGCGCCTCCAATGAGCAGTTCTTC,CASSLSGGASNEQFF